This TCR beta chain derives from a study of T cell repertoires in cytomegalovirus infection. Study at large: From public TCR beta signatures came an indication of both CMV infection and matching HLA type.

V dropped 9 bases and J dropped 3 bases, with 17 bases sitting between them. Per the germline V gene, CDR1 is LNHDA and CDR2 is SQIVND (reference sequence). This CDR3 is 14 amino acids long. This clonotype was observed a few times. What it binds is unknown. MiXCR was run by TCRdb on the reads, yielding one entry per CDR3 protein. The sample holds approximately 260,000 distinct CDR3 sequences, approximately 22% seen once. The sample was cultured PBMCs, taken from culture after CMV antigen stimulation. The receptor's source is a human donor in good health (CMV status not recorded). Some clones in this sample may be carry-over from other donors' samples. The V call is TRBV19, the J call TRBJ1-1; D is perhaps TRBD1 (6 bases). This chain's CDR3 is CASSPTGGHTEAFF. The CDR3 nucleotides read TGTGCCAGCAGCCCGACTGGGGGGCACACTGAAGCTTTCTTT.